Listed here are 27 T cell receptor beta chains from one sample, sequenced in a study of blood T cell repertoires in COVID-19. The table came from immunoSEQ multiplex PCR; TCRdb's copy has only in-frame clones and leaves some out. This table has around 290,000 clones, roughly 91% appearing once. The sequenced sample was peripheral blood. The receptors originated from a man aged 35-49 years with acute or convalescent COVID-19.

The rearrangement joins TRBV3-1 (or the pseudogene TRBV3-2) to TRBJ2-4, with 11 nucleotides matching TRBD1. CDR3 length equals 16 residues. The germline CDR1 and CDR2 sequences are LGHDT and YNNKEL (reference sequence). J gave up 1 base and V 5 bases, and 4 bases lay outside the gene matches. CDR3 DNA: TGTGCCAGCAGCTTTCGGGACAGGGGGGCCAAAAACATTCAGTACTTC. Residues: CASSFRDRGAKNIQYF.

This chain links TRBV6-5 with TRBJ1-2; 8 bases map to TRBD1. In germline, CDR1 is MNHEY, CDR2 SVGAGI. The CDR3 is 14 residues long. With 7 bases clipped from V and 2 bases from J, the junction kept 6 bases outside the gene matches. This chain's CDR3 is CASNEGQGNYGYTF. The CDR3 region has the DNA TGTGCCAGCAACGAAGGACAGGGAAACTATGGCTACACCTTC.

This clone was seen just once. J is TRBJ2-3 and V is TRBV9, with D possibly TRBD1 on 7 matching bases. The CDR3 length is 13 residues. The germline V gene encodes CDR1 SGDLS and CDR2 YYNGEE. Trimming shortened V by 4 bases and J by 3 bases, and 9 bases separated the two germline ends. CDR3 nucleotide sequence: TGTGCCAGCAGCCCAGGGGGGACAGATACGCAGTATTTT. Encoded protein: CASSPGGTDTQYF. Together with reference TRBV9 and TRBJ2-3, the CDR3 gives the full variable domain: DSGVTQTPKHLITATGQRVTLRCSPRSGDLSVYWYQQSLDQGLQFLIQYYNGEERAKGNILERFSAQQFPDLHSELNLSSLELGDSALYFCASSPGGTDTQYFGPGTRLTVL.

The V call is TRBV10-3, the J call TRBJ2-7, with 8 bases matching TRBD1. There are 14 residues in the CDR3. The V and J ends lost 3 bases and 7 bases, in that order; junction bases with no gene match: 8. CDR1 is ENHRY and CDR2 is SYGVKD in the germline V gene. The chain's CDR3 is CAISDGQGDREQYF. Here the CDR3 DNA reads TGTGCCATCAGTGATGGCCAGGGGGACAGGGAGCAGTACTTC.

This clone was counted between two and nine times. This rearrangement joins TRBV28 to TRBJ1-1, with D hard to call. CDR1 is MDHEN and CDR2 is SYDVKM in the germline V gene. Trimming took off 7 bases at V and 0 bases at J, with 9 bases between the two ends. This CDR3 comprises 13 residues. For the CDR3, the DNA is TGTGCCAGCATGAATTCTATGAACACTGAAGCTTTCTTT. Translating it yields CASMNSMNTEAFF.

The V gene is TRBV6-5, the J gene TRBJ1-1, with D tentatively TRBD1 (5 bases). Germline V gene data show CDR1 as MNHEY and CDR2 as SVGAGI. Trimming took off 7 bases at V and 4 bases at J, with 16 bases between the two ends. This CDR3 comprises 14 residues. The CDR3 DNA sequence: TGTGCCAGCATTTTCAGGGATCAGAGCACTGAAGCTTTCTTT. This codes for CASIFRDQSTEAFF.

This chain links TRBV6-2 or TRBV6-3 with TRBJ2-7, with TRBD1 as a possible D gene (5 bases). Per the germline V gene, CDR1 is MNHEY and CDR2 is SVGEGT. This CDR3 spans 14 amino acids. V lost 6 bases and J lost 3, with 15 bases in between. CDR3 protein: CASSSRGHLYEQYF. Written as DNA, the CDR3 is TGTGCCAGCAGCTCCCGCGGACACCTCTACGAGCAGTACTTC.

This sequence joins TRBV20-1 and TRBJ2-3; D possibly corresponds to TRBD2 (7 bases). The V and J ends lost 3 bases and 2 bases respectively, with 15 bases between them. Looked up from germline, CDR1 is DFQATT and CDR2 is SNEGSKA (reference sequence). This CDR3 is 15 amino acids long. CDR3 loop: CSASNAGANTDTQYF. The CDR3 DNA reads as TGCAGTGCTAGTAATGCGGGGGCGAACACAGATACGCAGTATTTT.

This clone was seen a single time. The sample carries other DNA sequences with the same CDR3. This chain links TRBV11-3 with TRBJ2-7; TRBD1 matches at 7 bases. After removal of 3 bases from V and 1 base from J, the junction contained 0 bases not matched to a gene. CDR1 SGHNT and CDR2 YENEEA come from the germline V gene. The CDR3 consists of 13 residues. The CDR3 region has the DNA TGTGCCAGCAGCTTGGGACAGTCCTACGAGCAGTACTTC. It specifies CASSLGQSYEQYF. The full variable domain, its missing parts supplied by reference TRBV11-3 and TRBJ2-7, is EAGVVQSPRYKIIEKKQPVAFWCNPISGHNTLYWYLQNLGQGPELLIRYENEEAVDDSQLPKDRFSAERLKGVDSTLKIQPAELGDSAVYLCASSLGQSYEQYFGPGTRLTVT.

This clone came up a few times. The chain's CDR3 is CASSFGPNTQYF. The CDR3 DNA reads TGTGCCAGCAGTTTTGGCCCCAATACGCAGTATTTT. The chain uses TRBV5-5 and TRBJ2-3; D call uncertain. Deletions cut 5 bases from V and 7 bases from J, with 11 bases between. CDR3 length: 12 amino acids. Per the germline V gene, CDR1 is SGHKS and CDR2 is YYEKEE (reference sequence).

The rearrangement links TRBV10-3 to TRBJ1-3, with a tentative D call TRBD1 (6 bases). The CDR3 length is 14 residues. Trimming removed 5 bases from V and 4 bases from J, with 12 bases in between. From germline, CDR1 is ENHRY and CDR2 SYGVKD. CDR3 DNA: TGTGCCATCAGTCCTGACAGGCAAGGAAACACCATATATTTT. Protein product: CAISPDRQGNTIYF.

The V gene is TRBV18, the J gene TRBJ1-2, with D possibly TRBD1 on 5 matching bases. The CDR3 spans 13 residues. Trimming shortened V by 2 bases and J by 6 bases, and 10 bases separated the two germline ends. Germline V gene data show CDR1 as KGHSH and CDR2 as LQKENI. Here the CDR3 DNA reads TGTGCCAGCTCACCAGACAGTGCAAATGGCTACACCTTC. The encoded protein is CASSPDSANGYTF. The full variable domain, with the rest looked up from reference TRBV18 and TRBJ1-2, is NAGVMQNPRHLVRRRGQEARLRCSPMKGHSHVYWYRQLPEEGLKFMVYLQKENIIDESGMPKERFSAEFPKEGPSILRIQQVVRGDSAAYFCASSPDSANGYTFGSGTRLTVV.

V and J are TRBV19 and TRBJ1-5; the match to TRBD1 covers 9 bases. Germline trimming cut 7 bases from V and 5 bases from J; bases unmatched to any gene: 12. CDR3 size: 16 residues. The germline CDR1 and CDR2 sequences are LNHDA and SQIVND (reference sequence). CDR3: CASTPIGGQGYQPQHF. The CDR3, as DNA: TGTGCCAGTACCCCGATTGGGGGACAGGGTTATCAGCCCCAGCATTTT.

The rearrangement links TRBV2 to TRBJ2-7; D ambiguous. CDR1 and CDR2 from the germline V gene are SNHLY and FYNNEI. V lost 6 bases and J 8 bases, leaving 17 bases between the germline ends. The CDR3 extends over 13 amino acids. The DNA for the CDR3 is TGTGCCAGCAGCGACCATACTCGACAAAAGCAGTACTTC. Amino acids: CASSDHTRQKQYF.

V is TRBV4-2 and J is TRBJ1-6, with TRBD1 matching over 8 bases. Germline V gives CDR1 LGHNA, CDR2 YNFKEQ. This CDR3 has 17 amino acids. The J segment lost 4 bases and the V segment lost 0 bases, leaving 5 bases of the junction unmatched. The CDR3 spells CASSQESRTGYNSPLHF. DNA of the CDR3: TGTGCCAGCAGCCAAGAAAGTAGGACAGGGTATAATTCACCCCTCCACTTT.

CDR3 amino acids: CAWSGDRGQYF. The DNA of the CDR3 is TGTGCCTGGAGTGGAGATCGTGGGCAGTACTTC. V gene TRBV30 combines with J gene TRBJ2-7, with D unclear. CDR1 is GTSNPN, CDR2 SVGIG, per germline (reference sequence). This CDR3 is built from 11 residues. Trimming left V 1 base short and J 9 bases short, with 10 bases between.

The chain uses TRBV11-3 and TRBJ2-1; 10 nucleotides match TRBD2. The CDR3 length is 15 residues. Trimming took 1 base from V and 7 from J; bases not matched to a gene: 4. Per the germline V gene, CDR1 is SGHNT and CDR2 is YENEEA. The CDR3 nucleotides read TGTGCCAGCAGCTTAGGGCTAGCGGGGGTTAATGAGCAGTTCTTC. Its translation: CASSLGLAGVNEQFF.

The genes are TRBV4-1 and TRBJ2-3; D may be TRBD2 (5 bases). The CDR3 has 15 residues. Trimming pared 4 bases from V and 0 bases from J, leaving 11 bases between. CDR1 and CDR2 (germline): MGHRA, YSYEKL. In DNA form, the CDR3 reads TGCGCCAGCAGCCTTGAGGGAAAGAGCACAGATACGCAGTATTTT. It yields the protein CASSLEGKSTDTQYF.

The chain joins TRBV7-2 to TRBJ2-7; D may be TRBD1 (7 bases). Trimming removed 5 bases at V and 4 bases at J, with 18 bases between. CDR3 length: 15 residues. Germline lookup yields CDR1 SGHTA and CDR2 FQGNSA. CDR3 protein: CASSRGGGGEYEQYF. CDR3 DNA: TGTGCCAGCAGCCGGGGCGGAGGGGGCGAGTACGAGCAGTACTTC.

This rearrangement joins TRBV28 to TRBJ2-1, with D unresolved. The V gene lost 4 bases and the J gene lost 10 bases, with 11 bases spanning the gap. Germline V gene sequence: CDR1 MDHEN, CDR2 SYDVKM. This CDR3 is built from 12 residues. The CDR3 sequence: CASSSTLGEQFF. The CDR3 DNA sequence: TGTGCCAGCAGTTCGACCCTGGGCGAGCAGTTCTTC.

A word on this clone: At the DNA level, this CDR3 is encoded by other sequences in the same sample as well. The chain combines TRBV11-2 with TRBJ2-1; D remains ambiguous. This CDR3 region has 13 residues. V gave up 1 base and J gave up 5 bases, with 6 bases separating them. Germline V CDR1 and CDR2: SGHAT, FQNNGV. CDR3 protein: CASSLGLNNEQFF. The CDR3 DNA reads as TGTGCCAGCAGCTTAGGGCTTAACAATGAGCAGTTCTTC.

J is TRBJ1-4 and V is TRBV15, with 7 bases lining up with TRBD1. After removal of 5 bases from V and 8 bases from J, the junction contained 11 bases not matched to a gene. The CDR3 covers 15 residues. Germline CDR1 and CDR2: LNHNV and YYDKDF (reference sequence). This CDR3 is CATSGGDRVGEKLFF. The CDR3 DNA is TGTGCCACCAGCGGAGGAGACAGGGTGGGGGAAAAACTGTTTTTT.

The rearrangement joins TRBV4-1 to TRBJ1-2; D might be TRBD1 (6 bases). The CDR3 consists of 15 residues. Germline CDR1 MGHRA, CDR2 YSYEKL. Trimming left V 0 bases short and J 2 bases short, with 10 bases between. The CDR3 reads CASSQDRDTNYGYTF. DNA of the CDR3: TGCGCCAGCAGCCAAGATAGGGACACGAACTATGGCTACACCTTC.

The genes are TRBV5-4 and TRBJ2-7; 10 bases are a match to TRBD1. Germline-derived CDR1 and CDR2 are SGHNT and YYREEE (reference sequence). The CDR3 runs 13 residues. Trimming took 3 bases from V and 4 from J; bases not matched to a gene: 1. CDR3 region: CASSWDRGYEQYF. The CDR3 bases are TGTGCCAGCAGCTGGGACAGGGGTTACGAGCAGTACTTC.

The CDR3 nucleotides are TGTGCCAGCAGTGAGCAGGGCGCAACTAATGAAAAACTGTTTTTT. This sequence encodes CASSEQGATNEKLFF. J is TRBJ1-4 and V is TRBV2; a possible D gene is TRBD1 (5 bases). CDR3 length equals 15 residues. V was trimmed by 3 bases and J by 0 bases, leaving 8 bases between them. Germline V gene sequence: CDR1 SNHLY, CDR2 FYNNEI.

Concerning this clone: The identical CDR3 is also encoded by other nucleotide sequences in the sample. The J gene is TRBJ2-3, the V gene TRBV5-1, with 7 bases identical to TRBD2. Trimming removed 2 bases from V and 1 base from J; junction bases left unmatched: 4. Germline CDR1 is SGHRS and CDR2 is YFSETQ. The CDR3 sequence is 15 residues long. CDR3 in DNA: TGCGCCAGCAGCTTTAGACTAGCCGGCACAGATACGCAGTATTTT. This gives the protein CASSFRLAGTDTQYF.

The chain employs TRBV19 and TRBJ1-2, with D unresolved. Germline CDR1 reads LNHDA; CDR2 reads SQIVND (reference sequence). The CDR3 consists of 17 residues. Trimming pared 0 bases from V and 2 bases from J, leaving 16 bases between. CDR3 amino acids: CASSIDPLRGFNYGYTF. Written as DNA, the CDR3 is TGTGCCAGTAGTATAGATCCCTTAAGAGGCTTCAACTATGGCTACACCTTC.